The clone carrying this T cell receptor beta chain was counted a few times. Its antigen is unknown. Conversion of TCR transcripts into cDNA relied on 5'RACE template switching, which added a universal primer site and UMIs. TCRdb re-analysed the 5' RACE reads in MiXCR, keeping a single row per CDR3 protein. The repertoire holds roughly 520,000 distinct CDR3 sequences, with 21% as singletons. This specimen belongs to a study of T cells after yellow fever vaccination. Across the study: SMART-Seq v4 Ultra Low Input served to prepare low-cell-number fractions.

Regarding the study as a whole: The study found a weaker secondary response that peaked faster, day 5 versus 15. Reappearing after the booster were most of the clones from primary vaccination (almost 97% CD4, about 88% CD8).

Sequenced material: PBMCs, taken roughly 20 days after the first yellow fever vaccination. This TCR came from a man aged 18 to 30 who received the YFV17D yellow fever vaccine.

The CDR3 region is CASSSGGGTSYNEQFF. The CDR3 DNA reads as TGCGCCAGCAGCTCTGGGGGGGGGACCTCCTACAATGAGCAGTTCTTC. The chain recombines TRBV5-1 with TRBJ2-1; 7 bases map to TRBD2. The CDR3 totals 16 residues. CDR1 and CDR2 from the germline V gene are SGHRS and YFSETQ. The junction had 6 bases not matched to a gene; V was cut back by 3 bases and J by 0 bases.